The T cell receptor beta chain under discussion was sequenced for a study of blood T cells in healthy people across ages. Extraction of total RNA produced a minimum of 5.5 micrograms from each sample. Trimming removed 2 bases from V and 1 base from J, with 12 bases in between. Germline V gene data show CDR1 as MNHEY and CDR2 as SMNVEV (reference sequence). This CDR3 is 15 amino acids long. Using a J-beta primer mix together with a sample-barcoded 5' primer, a second PCR was run for about 7 to 12 cycles. TCRdb independently ran MiXCR on the 5' RACE reads; one entry per CDR3 protein. The table has some 860,000 distinct CDR3 sequences, more than 50% seen once; the top ten hold about a quarter. This clonotype occurred a few times.

The sequencing input was blood. The gene calls are TRBV27 and TRBJ2-7; D is undetermined. This TCR derives from a man aged 40-50 years in good health. Written as DNA, the CDR3 is TGTGCCAGCAGTTTACTGGCGGAGCGTTCCTACGAGCAGTACTTC. Protein product: CASSLLAERSYEQYF.